This T cell receptor (beta chain) was sequenced in a study of glioma-infiltrating T cells. Amplification of TCR alpha and beta CDR3 regions from RNA used iRepertoire nested multiplex PCR. Input was roughly 95-450 ng of tissue mRNA or PBMC total RNA. TCRdb passed the multiplex PCR reads through MiXCR, listing each CDR3 protein once. The table records tens of thousands of distinct CDR3 sequences, 40% of them present only once. With regard to this clonotype: Its antigen remains unknown.

Germline assignment: CDR1 SNHLY and CDR2 FYNNEI. J gave up 4 bases and V 7 bases, and 2 bases lay outside the gene matches. The CDR3 consists of 12 residues. Study-level results: Tissue-blood divergence was below expectation in non-neoplastic patients, above in gliomas.

The chain carries TRBV2 and TRBJ1-1, with 8 positions matching TRBD1. This sequence originates from a human donor with low-grade glioma or glioblastoma, undergoing nonglioma brain surgery, or in good health (not recorded which). The material sequenced was glioma tissue, nonneoplastic brain tissue, or PBMCs (not recorded which). The CDR3 here is CASNRGITEAFF. The CDR3 DNA sequence: TGTGCCAGCAACAGGGGGATCACTGAAGCTTTCTTT.